Each of the 13 T cell receptor beta chains below was sequenced from the same sample in a study of sequential checkpoint blockade in melanoma (dated by TCRdb to 2018 to 2020). The library relied on the immunoSEQ multiplex PCR assay. TCRdb took this table from immuneACCESS and kept in-frame rearrangements with V and J called. Such tables lack part of the clones; where checked against another copy, unresolved V genes explain under half of the gap, and the rest is unexplained. A total of 18,000 or so clones appear in this sample, roughly 80% of them only once. Clones ranked in the top ten supply 30% to 40% of the sample. The treatment or condition label for this specimen denotes: randomized to nivolumab then ipilimumab (arm A) or the reverse (arm B). Sample: CD8+ T cells sorted from blood (inferred from file names), taken from a patient given nivolumab and ipilimumab in sequence. These receptors were taken from a human donor with melanoma.

This clone counts as medium-sized. V and J are TRBV15 and TRBJ2-2; 12 nucleotides agree with TRBD2. Germline V gene sequence: CDR1 LNHNV, CDR2 YYDKDF (reference sequence). The CDR3 contains 21 residues. V lost 0 bases, J lost 0 bases, and 11 bases stayed unmatched. CDR3 nucleotides: TGTGCCACCAGCAGAGAGAGGGACAGCAGGACTAGCGGGACGAACACCGGGGAGCTGTTTTTT. Translation: CATSRERDSRTSGTNTGELFF. The variable domain in full, completed from reference TRBV15 and TRBJ2-2, reads DAMVIQNPRYQVTQFGKPVTLSCSQTLNHNVMYWYQQKSSQAPKLLFHYYDKDFNNEADTPDNFQSRRPNTSFCFLDIRSPGLGDTAMYLCATSRERDSRTSGTNTGELFFGEGSRLTVL.

The rearrangement uses TRBV27 and TRBJ1-2; D remains ambiguous. Germline V gene data show CDR1 as MNHEY and CDR2 as SMNVEV (reference sequence). Trimming left V 6 bases short and J 0 bases short, with 5 bases between. The CDR3 extends over 12 amino acids. The CDR3 region has the DNA TGTGCCAGCAGCCTTACTAACTATGGCTACACCTTC. Protein sequence: CASSLTNYGYTF.

This rearrangement joins TRBV19 to TRBJ2-7, with D possibly matching TRBD1 (6 bases). Trimming left V 8 bases short and J 6 bases short, with 11 bases between. CDR3 size: 11 residues. Germline V gene lookup returns CDR1 LNHDA and CDR2 SQIVND (reference sequence). This CDR3 reads CASEVGGEQYF. The CDR3, as DNA: TGTGCCAGTGAAGTAGGGGGCGAGCAGTACTTC.

The CDR3 spells CASSDSEANEQFF. CDR3 bases: TGTGCCAGCAGTGACTCTGAAGCCAATGAGCAGTTCTTC. This chain links TRBV6-4 with TRBJ2-1; no firm D call. V shed 0 bases and J shed 6 bases, with 6 bases lying between them. The CDR3 contains 13 residues. The germline V gene encodes CDR1 MRHNA and CDR2 SNTAGT.

This chain connects TRBV7-9 to TRBJ1-5, with 7 bases aligning to TRBD1. CDR1 is SEHNR and CDR2 is FQNEAQ in the germline V gene (reference sequence). This CDR3 spans 14 amino acids. The J segment lost 0 bases and the V segment lost 11 bases, leaving 7 bases of the junction unmatched. The CDR3 loop is CAPTGTYSNQPQHF. The CDR3 DNA reads TGTGCCCCGACAGGGACCTATAGCAATCAGCCCCAGCATTTT.

This chain connects TRBV14 to TRBJ2-6; D uncertain. From germline, CDR1 is SGHDN and CDR2 FVKESK. CDR3 length: 15 amino acids. Trimming took 1 base from V and 1 from J, leaving 5 bases between them. The CDR3 DNA is TGTGCCAGCAGCCAAGTCGGGTCTGGGGCCAACGTCCTGACTTTC. Its translation: CASSQVGSGANVLTF.

The rearrangement joins TRBV9 to TRBJ2-2; 14 positions agree with TRBD2. The germline V gene encodes CDR1 SGDLS and CDR2 YYNGEE. The CDR3 totals 18 residues. V shed 4 bases and J 4 bases; nucleotides not matched to a gene: 9. The CDR3 nucleotides read TGTGCCAGCAGCCCCCGACTAGCGGGAGGGGAGGGCACCGGGGAGCTGTTTTTT. Amino acids: CASSPRLAGGEGTGELFF.

This chain connects TRBV4-3 to TRBJ1-4, with 7 positions matching TRBD1. The junction had 3 bases not matched to a gene; V was cut back by 4 bases and J by 7 bases. This CDR3 has 13 amino acids. Germline lookup yields CDR1 LGHNA and CDR2 YSLEER. The CDR3 DNA follows: TGCGCCAGCAGCCTCGACAGGGTTGAAAAACTGTTTTTT. Translating it yields CASSLDRVEKLFF.

The V gene is TRBV6-4, the J gene TRBJ2-3, with a weak D call TRBD1 (7 bases). This CDR3 has 14 amino acids. Germline CDR1 and CDR2: MRHNA and SNTAGT. V dropped 8 bases and J dropped 3 bases, with 15 bases sitting between them. The CDR3 bases are TGTGCCAGCGGCGGGACAGAAGGGACAGATACGCAGTATTTT. It translates to CASGGTEGTDTQYF.

This sequence joins TRBV15 and TRBJ2-1; 9 bases are shared with TRBD2. The trim removed 7 bases at V and 1 base at J, leaving 8 bases unmatched. CDR1 is LNHNV and CDR2 is YYDKDF in the germline V gene (reference sequence). The CDR3 is 16 residues long. The CDR3: CATTKTSGNSYNEQFF. CDR3 in DNA: TGTGCCACCACCAAGACTAGCGGTAATTCCTACAATGAGCAGTTCTTC. Complete variable domain (other parts from reference TRBV15 and TRBJ2-1): DAMVIQNPRYQVTQFGKPVTLSCSQTLNHNVMYWYQQKSSQAPKLLFHYYDKDFNNEADTPDNFQSRRPNTSFCFLDIRSPGLGDTAMYLCATTKTSGNSYNEQFFGPGTRLTVL.

This clone was observed a few times. The CDR3 sequence is CAWSGDSHTGELFF. The CDR3 DNA sequence: TGTGCCTGGAGTGGGGACAGCCACACCGGGGAGCTGTTTTTT. The J gene is TRBJ2-2, the V gene TRBV30; TRBD1 agrees at 7 bases. The CDR3 has 14 residues. The J segment lost 3 bases and the V segment lost 1 base, leaving 2 bases of the junction unmatched. Germline-derived CDR1 and CDR2 are GTSNPN and SVGIG (reference sequence).

The chain is built from TRBV4-1 and TRBJ2-7; TRBD2 is a possible D gene (6 bases). Germline lookup yields CDR1 MGHRA and CDR2 YSYEKL. Trimming took 4 bases from V and 3 from J, leaving 13 bases between them. The length of the CDR3 is 14 residues. CDR3 in amino acids: CASSRGLDLYEQYF. As DNA, the CDR3 is TGCGCCAGCAGCCGGGGACTGGACCTCTACGAGCAGTACTTC.

This chain uses TRBV5-6 with TRBJ2-1, with 9 positions matching TRBD2. The trim removed 2 bases at V and 2 bases at J, leaving 14 bases unmatched. This CDR3 is built from 19 residues. The germline gives CDR1 SGHDT, CDR2 YYEEEE. The CDR3 region is CASSLSASGNLVPYNEQFF. The CDR3 DNA follows: TGTGCCAGCAGCTTATCTGCTAGCGGGAACTTAGTTCCCTACAATGAGCAGTTCTTC.